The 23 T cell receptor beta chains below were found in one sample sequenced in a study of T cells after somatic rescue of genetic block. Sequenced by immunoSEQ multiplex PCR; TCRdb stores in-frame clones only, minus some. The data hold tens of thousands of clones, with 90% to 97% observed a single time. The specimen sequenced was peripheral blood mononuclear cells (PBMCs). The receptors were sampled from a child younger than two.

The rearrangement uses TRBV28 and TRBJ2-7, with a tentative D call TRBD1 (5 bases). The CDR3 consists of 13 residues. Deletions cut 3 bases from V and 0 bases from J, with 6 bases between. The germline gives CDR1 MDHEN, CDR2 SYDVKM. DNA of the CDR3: TGTGCCAGCAGTTTCGGACACTCCTACGAGCAGTACTTC. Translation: CASSFGHSYEQYF.

The CDR3 is CASSQEPGNTGELFF. CDR3 nucleotides: TGCGCCAGCAGCCAAGAACCCGGGAACACCGGGGAGCTGTTTTTT. The chain links TRBV4-1 to TRBJ2-2, with unresolved D. The germline gives CDR1 MGHRA, CDR2 YSYEKL. Trimming cost V 0 bases and J 1 base, with 6 bases left between them. This CDR3 spans 15 amino acids.

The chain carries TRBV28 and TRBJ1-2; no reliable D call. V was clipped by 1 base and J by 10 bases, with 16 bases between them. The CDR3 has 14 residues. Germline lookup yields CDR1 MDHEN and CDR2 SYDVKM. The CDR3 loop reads CASSLLHPDTDYTF. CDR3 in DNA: TGTGCCAGCAGTTTATTACATCCGGATACTGACTACACCTTC.

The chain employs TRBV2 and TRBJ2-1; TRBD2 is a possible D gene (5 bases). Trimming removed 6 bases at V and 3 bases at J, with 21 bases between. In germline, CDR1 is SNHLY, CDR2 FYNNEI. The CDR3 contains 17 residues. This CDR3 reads CASSRYRSQRSYNEQFF. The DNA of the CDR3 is TGTGCCAGCAGCCGTTACCGAAGCCAGCGGAGCTACAATGAGCAGTTCTTC.

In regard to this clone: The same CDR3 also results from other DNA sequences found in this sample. The CDR3 loop is CASSPQGLYGYTF. The CDR3 DNA reads as TGTGCCAGCAGTCCACAGGGTCTCTATGGCTACACCTTC. V usage is TRBV7-9 and J usage is TRBJ1-2; weak D call: TRBD1 (6 bases). From germline, CDR1 is SEHNR and CDR2 FQNEAQ (reference sequence). The CDR3 is 13 residues long. The V end was cut by 6 bases, the J end by 4 bases, with 12 bases between. The complete variable domain, with remaining parts taken from reference TRBV7-9 and TRBJ1-2, reads DTGVSQNPRHKITKRGQNVTFRCDPISEHNRLYWYRQTLGQGPEFLTYFQNEAQLEKSRLLSDRFSAERPKGSFSTLEIQRTEQGDSAMYLCASSPQGLYGYTFGSGTRLTVV.

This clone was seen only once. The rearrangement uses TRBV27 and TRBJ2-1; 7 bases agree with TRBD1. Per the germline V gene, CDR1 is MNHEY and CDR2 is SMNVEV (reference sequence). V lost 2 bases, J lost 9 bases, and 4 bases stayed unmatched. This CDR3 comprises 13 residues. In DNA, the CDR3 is TGTGCCAGCAGTTTAGACAGGGTGGGTGAGCAGTTCTTC. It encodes CASSLDRVGEQFF.

The DNA for the CDR3 is TGTGCCAGCAGCTTAGCCCCCAGGGAAGGAAGCAATCAGCCCCAGCATTTT. It specifies CASSLAPREGSNQPQHF. J is TRBJ1-5 and V is TRBV7-6; a weak D match, TRBD1 (5 bases). V dropped 0 bases and J dropped 1 base, with 13 bases sitting between them. From germline, CDR1 is SGHVS and CDR2 FNYEAQ. The CDR3 runs 17 residues.

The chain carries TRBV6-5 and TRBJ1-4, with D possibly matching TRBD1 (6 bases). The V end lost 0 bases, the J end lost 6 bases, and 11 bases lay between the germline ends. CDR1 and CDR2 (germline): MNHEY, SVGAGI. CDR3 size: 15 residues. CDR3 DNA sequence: TGTGCCAGCAGTTACTCCCCAGGGGCGGATGAAAAACTGTTTTTT. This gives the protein CASSYSPGADEKLFF.

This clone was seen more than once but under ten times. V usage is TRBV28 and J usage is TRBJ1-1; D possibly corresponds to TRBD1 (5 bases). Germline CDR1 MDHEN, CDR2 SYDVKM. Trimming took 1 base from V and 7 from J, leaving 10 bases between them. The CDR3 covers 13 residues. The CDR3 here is CASSLFPGIEAFF. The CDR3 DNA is TGTGCCAGCAGTTTATTCCCAGGGATTGAAGCTTTCTTT.

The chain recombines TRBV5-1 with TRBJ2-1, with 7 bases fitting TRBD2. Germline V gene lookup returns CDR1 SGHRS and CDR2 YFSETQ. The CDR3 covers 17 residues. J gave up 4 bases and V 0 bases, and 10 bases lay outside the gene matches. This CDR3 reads CASSLGTGTTLYNEQFF. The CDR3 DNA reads TGCGCCAGCAGCTTGGGGACCGGGACTACCCTATACAATGAGCAGTTCTTC.

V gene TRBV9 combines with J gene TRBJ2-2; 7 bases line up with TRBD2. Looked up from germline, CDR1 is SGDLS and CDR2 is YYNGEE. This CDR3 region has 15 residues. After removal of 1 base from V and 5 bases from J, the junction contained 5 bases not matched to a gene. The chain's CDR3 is CASSVLAERTGELFF. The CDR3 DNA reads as TGTGCCAGCAGCGTACTAGCGGAGAGGACCGGGGAGCTGTTTTTT.

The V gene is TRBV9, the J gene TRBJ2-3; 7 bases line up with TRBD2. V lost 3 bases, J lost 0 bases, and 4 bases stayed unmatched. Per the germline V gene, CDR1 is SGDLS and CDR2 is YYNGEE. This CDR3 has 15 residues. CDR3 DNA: TGTGCCAGCAGCGCACTAGCGTCTAGCACAGATACGCAGTATTTT. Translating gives CASSALASSTDTQYF.

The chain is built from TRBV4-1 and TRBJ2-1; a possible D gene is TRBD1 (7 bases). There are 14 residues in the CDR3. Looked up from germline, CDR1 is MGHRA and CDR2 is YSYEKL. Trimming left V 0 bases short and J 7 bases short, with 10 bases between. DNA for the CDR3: TGCGCCAGCAGCCAAGAGACAGGGAGGAATGAGCAGTTCTTC. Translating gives CASSQETGRNEQFF.

CDR3 sequence (DNA): TGCGCCAGCAGCTTGGGCGGGGTAGCCCGAAACACCATATATTTT. It is translated as CASSLGGVARNTIYF. The J gene is TRBJ1-3, the V gene TRBV5-1; D not resolved. From germline, CDR1 is SGHRS and CDR2 YFSETQ. The CDR3 is 15 amino acids. V was cut by 0 bases and J by 5 bases, with 12 bases left in between.

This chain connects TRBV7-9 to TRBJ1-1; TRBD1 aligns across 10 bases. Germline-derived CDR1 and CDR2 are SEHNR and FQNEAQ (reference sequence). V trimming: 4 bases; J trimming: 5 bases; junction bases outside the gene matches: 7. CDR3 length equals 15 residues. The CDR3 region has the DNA TGTGCCAGCAGCTCCGGACAGGGGGGAAGGACTGAAGCTTTCTTT. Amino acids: CASSSGQGGRTEAFF.

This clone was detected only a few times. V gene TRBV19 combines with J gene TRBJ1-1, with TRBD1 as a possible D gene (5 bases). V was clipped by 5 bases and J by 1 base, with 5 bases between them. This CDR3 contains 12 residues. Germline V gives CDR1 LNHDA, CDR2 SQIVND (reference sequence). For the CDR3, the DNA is TGTGCCAGTAGTCAGGGGAACACTGAAGCTTTCTTT. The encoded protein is CASSQGNTEAFF.

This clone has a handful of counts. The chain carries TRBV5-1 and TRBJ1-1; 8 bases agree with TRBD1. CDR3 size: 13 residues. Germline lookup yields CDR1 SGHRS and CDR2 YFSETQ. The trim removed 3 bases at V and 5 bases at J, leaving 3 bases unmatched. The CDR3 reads CASSSRQGTEAFF. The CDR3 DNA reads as TGCGCCAGCAGCTCCAGACAGGGGACTGAAGCTTTCTTT.

DNA of the CDR3: TGTGCCAGCAGCTTTGGACAGGGCGGAGGGGAGACCCAGTACTTC. It specifies CASSFGQGGGETQYF. The rearrangement links TRBV7-6 to TRBJ2-5; 8 positions agree with TRBD1. There are 15 residues in the CDR3. Per the germline V gene, CDR1 is SGHVS and CDR2 is FNYEAQ. V trimming: 3 bases; J trimming: 5 bases; junction bases outside the gene matches: 8.

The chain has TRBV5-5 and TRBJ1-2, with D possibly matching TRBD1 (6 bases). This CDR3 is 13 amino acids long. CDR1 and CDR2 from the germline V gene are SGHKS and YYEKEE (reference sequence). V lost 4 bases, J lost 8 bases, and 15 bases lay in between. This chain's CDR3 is CASSVRTVPGYTF. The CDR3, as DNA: TGTGCCAGCAGCGTCAGGACAGTGCCCGGCTACACCTTC.

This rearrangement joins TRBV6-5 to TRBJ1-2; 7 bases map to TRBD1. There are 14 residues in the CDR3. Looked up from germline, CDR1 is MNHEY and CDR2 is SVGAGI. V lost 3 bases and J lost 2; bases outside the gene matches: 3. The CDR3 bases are TGTGCCAGCAGTTATCACAGGGGCAACTATGGCTACACCTTC. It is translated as CASSYHRGNYGYTF.

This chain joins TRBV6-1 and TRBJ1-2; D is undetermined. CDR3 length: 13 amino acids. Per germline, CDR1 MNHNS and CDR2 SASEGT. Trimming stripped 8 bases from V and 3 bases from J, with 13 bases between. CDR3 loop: CASAIGSDYGYTF. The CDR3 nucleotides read TGTGCCAGCGCCATAGGATCGGACTATGGCTACACCTTC.

The chain's CDR3 is CASSPPGQGADTQYF. The CDR3 DNA is TGTGCCAGCAGCCCTCCGGGACAGGGGGCAGATACGCAGTATTTT. The chain couples TRBV13 to TRBJ2-3; 11 bases are a match to TRBD1. With V trimmed by 5 bases and J by 4 bases, 5 bases remained unmatched. This CDR3 comprises 15 residues. The germline gives CDR1 PRHDT, CDR2 FYEKMQ (reference sequence).

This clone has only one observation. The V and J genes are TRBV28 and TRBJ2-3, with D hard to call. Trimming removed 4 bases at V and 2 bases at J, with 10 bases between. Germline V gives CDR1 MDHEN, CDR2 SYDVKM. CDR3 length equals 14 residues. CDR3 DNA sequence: TGTGCCAGCAGTTCGTCGCTATACACAGATACGCAGTATTTT. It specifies CASSSSLYTDTQYF. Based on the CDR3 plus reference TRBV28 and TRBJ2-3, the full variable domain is DVKVTQSSRYLVKRTGEKVFLECVQDMDHENMFWYRQDPGLGLRLIYFSYDVKMKEKGDIPEGYSVSREKKERFSLILESASTNQTSMYLCASSSSLYTDTQYFGPGTRLTVL.